The 5 T cell receptor beta chains below come from one sample, sequenced in a study of coeliac disease. Sequenced by immunoSEQ multiplex PCR; TCRdb stores in-frame clones only, minus some. The table has about 3,000 clones, 63% seen once. Sequencing used lymphocytes from the gut lamina propria. The receptors derive from a woman aged 45-59 years without celiac disease.

This chain links TRBV2 with TRBJ1-6, with TRBD1 matching over 9 bases. The J segment lost 5 bases and the V segment lost 4 bases, leaving 0 bases of the junction unmatched. The CDR3 is made up of 14 amino acids. Germline V gene data show CDR1 as SNHLY and CDR2 as FYNNEI. CDR3 sequence (DNA): TGTGCCAGCAGTGGGGACAGGGATAATTCACCCCTCCACTTT. Translated, it gives CASSGDRDNSPLHF.

This chain uses TRBV28 with TRBJ2-5; 7 positions agree with TRBD1. The better agreement between TRBJ2-7 and the DNA end casts doubt on the J call. The germline CDR1 and CDR2 sequences are MDHEN and SYDVKM. The CDR3 runs to 14 residues. CDR3 DNA: TGTGCCAGCAGCCGTCGACAGGGCCTCTACGAGCAGTACTTC. It translates to CASSRRQGLYEQYF.

The chain has TRBV7-2 and TRBJ2-2; 9 bases align to TRBD2. The CDR3 loop spans 16 amino acids. V shed 8 bases, J shed 0 bases, and the junction held 7 bases outside the gene matches. The germline V gene has CDR1 SGHTA and CDR2 FQGNSA. The CDR3 region is CASRYRLAANTGELFF. CDR3 DNA: TGTGCCAGCCGCTACCGACTAGCGGCGAACACCGGGGAGCTGTTTTTT.

This clone was recorded once. The chain is built from TRBV6-6 and TRBJ1-5; D call uncertain. Germline CDR1 is MNHNY and CDR2 is SVGAGI (reference sequence). CDR3 size: 13 residues. The ends were cut back, 3 bases at V and 5 bases at J, with 8 bases in the middle. The CDR3 loop is CASSYSQDQPQHF. Written as DNA, the CDR3 is TGTGCCAGCAGTTATTCGCAGGATCAGCCCCAGCATTTT.

The chain uses TRBV29-1 and TRBJ1-1; tentatively, D is TRBD1 (5 bases). The CDR3 loop spans 15 amino acids. Germline lookup yields CDR1 SQVTM and CDR2 ANQGSEA. The V end lost 4 bases, the J end lost 1 base, and 16 bases lay between the germline ends. Here the CDR3 DNA reads TGCAGCGTTGTGGCAGGGAATATGGGGAACACTGAAGCTTTCTTT. Translated: CSVVAGNMGNTEAFF.